This passage covers 32 T cell receptor beta chains from one sample sequenced in a study of cytomegalovirus exposure and HLA in healthy donors. PCR involved 60 Vbeta and 13 Jbeta primers. Measured with immunoSEQ multiplex PCR; TCRdb has only the in-frame clones, and not every one. The listing records tens of thousands of clones. The specimen sequenced was PBMCs. The receptor set was obtained from a man aged 40-49 years in good health and CMV-seronegative.

The gene calls are TRBV2 and TRBJ2-7, with D perhaps matching TRBD1 (6 bases). CDR1 is SNHLY and CDR2 is FYNNEI in the germline V gene. V shed 4 bases and J shed 5 bases, with 21 bases lying between them. The CDR3 sequence is 16 residues long. The CDR3 coding sequence is TGTGCCAGCAGTGTGGGGAAGGGAACAGGGCTAGACGAGCAGTACTTC. Translation: CASSVGKGTGLDEQYF.

The V call is TRBV9, the J call TRBJ2-3, with D uncertain. This CDR3 spans 15 amino acids. The V end lost 3 bases, the J end lost 0 bases, and 11 bases lay between the germline ends. Per germline, CDR1 SGDLS and CDR2 YYNGEE. The CDR3 region has the DNA TGTGCCAGCAGCGGCGAGGAAACTAGCACAGATACGCAGTATTTT. Translating it yields CASSGEETSTDTQYF.

V usage is TRBV19 and J usage is TRBJ2-1; perhaps TRBD2 as D (6 bases). The CDR3 runs 15 residues. Trimming pared 7 bases from V and 7 bases from J, leaving 20 bases between. Germline CDR1 is LNHDA and CDR2 is SQIVND (reference sequence). CDR3 sequence reads: CASTGSGRWGNEQFF. In nucleotides, the CDR3 is TGTGCCAGTACCGGGAGCGGTCGATGGGGGAATGAGCAGTTCTTC.

The J gene is TRBJ2-7, the V gene TRBV10-3; perhaps TRBD1 as D (6 bases). Trimming shortened V by 6 bases and J by 3 bases, and 15 bases separated the two germline ends. Germline CDR1 reads ENHRY; CDR2 reads SYGVKD. CDR3 length: 14 amino acids. The CDR3 coding sequence is TGTGCCATCAGGGACAGTACTAGGGGCTACGAGCAGTACTTC. It specifies CAIRDSTRGYEQYF.

This chain joins TRBV2 and TRBJ1-6; D call uncertain. The V end lost 2 bases, the J end lost 14 bases, and 7 bases lay between the germline ends. From germline, CDR1 is SNHLY and CDR2 FYNNEI. The CDR3 covers 11 residues. This CDR3 reads CASSETEALHF. The CDR3, as DNA: TGTGCCAGCAGTGAAACGGAGGCCCTCCACTTT.

This rearrangement joins TRBV7-9 to TRBJ1-4; TRBD1 aligns across 8 bases. V was pared by 5 bases and J by 0 bases, with 2 bases of the junction left unmatched. Germline V gene sequence: CDR1 SEHNR, CDR2 FQNEAQ (reference sequence). This CDR3 contains 15 residues. The DNA for the CDR3 is TGTGCCAGCAGCCCGGACAGGGCAACTAATGAAAAACTGTTTTTT. Its protein product is CASSPDRATNEKLFF.

The CDR3 spells CASTEQDRGREKLFF. CDR3 nucleotide sequence: TGTGCCAGCACCGAACAGGACAGGGGGCGGGAAAAACTGTTTTTT. The genes are TRBV25-1 and TRBJ1-4; 11 nucleotides line up with TRBD1. The CDR3 is 15 amino acids. J lost 8 bases, V lost 7 bases, and 9 bases had no gene match. CDR1 and CDR2 (germline): MGHDK, SYGVNS.

This chain connects TRBV30 to TRBJ2-4, with TRBD2 identical over 14 bases. The CDR3 covers 14 residues. After removal of 5 bases from V and 3 bases from J, the junction contained 0 bases not matched to a gene. Germline-derived CDR1 and CDR2 are GTSNPN and SVGIG (reference sequence). The CDR3 region has the DNA TGTGCCTGGGGGACTAGCGGGGGCAAAAACATTCAGTACTTC. It yields the protein CAWGTSGGKNIQYF.

This chain uses TRBV6-1 with TRBJ2-2; D is ambiguous. The V gene's germline CDR1 is MNHNS and CDR2 SASEGT. CDR3 length equals 13 residues. Between the trimmed V and J ends, which lost 6 bases and 4 bases, there was a span of 9 bases. CDR3 nucleotide sequence: TGTGCCAGCAGCGCGGCCGGCACCGGGGAGCTGTTTTTT. It codes for CASSAAGTGELFF.

The chain employs TRBV4-1 and TRBJ1-5; a weak D match, TRBD1 (5 bases). Germline CDR1 reads MGHRA; CDR2 reads YSYEKL. Trimming took off 8 bases at V and 0 bases at J, with 11 bases between the two ends. The CDR3 covers 14 residues. DNA of the CDR3: TGCGCCAGCTCTGCGGGGGGTAGCAATCAGCCCCAGCATTTT. Its translation: CASSAGGSNQPQHF.

The rearrangement links TRBV6-4 to TRBJ1-1; 7 bases are a match to TRBD1. The V and J ends lost 2 bases and 4 bases, in that order; junction bases with no gene match: 4. This CDR3 is 14 amino acids long. Looked up from germline, CDR1 is MRHNA and CDR2 is SNTAGT. CDR3: CASSDRNRGTEAFF. The CDR3 bases are TGTGCCAGCAGTGACAGGAACAGGGGCACTGAAGCTTTCTTT.

Here the CDR3 DNA reads TGTGCCAGCAGCGTGGATGGACAGGGGGCGAGGGAAGCTTTCTTT. Translated, it gives CASSVDGQGAREAFF. The rearrangement links TRBV9 to TRBJ1-1, with TRBD1 matching over 11 bases. Unmatched junction bases numbered 8, after V lost 2 bases and J lost 8 bases. CDR1 is SGDLS and CDR2 is YYNGEE in the germline V gene. The CDR3 spans 15 residues.

The rearrangement uses TRBV28 and TRBJ2-3; 11 nucleotides align to TRBD2. CDR1 and CDR2 (germline): MDHEN, SYDVKM. The junction had 8 bases not matched to a gene; V was cut back by 6 bases and J by 0 bases. There are 17 residues in the CDR3. The CDR3 region has the DNA TGTGCCAGCAGCTCTGGACTAGCGGGTACTAGCACAGATACGCAGTATTTT. It encodes CASSSGLAGTSTDTQYF.

The chain has TRBV6-1 and TRBJ2-3; D remains ambiguous. CDR1 and CDR2 from the germline V gene are MNHNS and SASEGT. This CDR3 region has 15 residues. V was clipped by 5 bases and J by 2 bases, with 14 bases between them. The CDR3: CASSLTYDYTDTQYF. DNA of the CDR3: TGTGCCAGCAGTCTTACATACGATTACACAGATACGCAGTATTTT.

J is TRBJ2-2 and V is TRBV11-2; 7 positions match TRBD2. This CDR3 has 15 residues. Germline loops: CDR1 SGHAT, CDR2 FQNNGV. J gave up 6 bases and V 1 base, and 5 bases lay outside the gene matches. The CDR3 protein is CASSLVFGGAGELFF. The DNA of the CDR3 is TGTGCCAGCAGCTTAGTTTTTGGGGGGGCCGGGGAGCTGTTTTTT.

The gene calls are TRBV13 and TRBJ2-2; 10 bases are a match to TRBD1. Germline assignment: CDR1 PRHDT and CDR2 FYEKMQ (reference sequence). The CDR3 runs to 16 residues. The V and J ends lost 5 bases and 2 bases, in that order; junction bases with no gene match: 5. The CDR3 protein is CASSPGTGANTGELFF. The CDR3 nucleotides are TGTGCCAGCAGCCCTGGGACAGGGGCCAACACCGGGGAGCTGTTTTTT.

The chain combines TRBV9 with TRBJ1-1; 7 bases fit TRBD1. This CDR3 has 15 residues. The germline V gene has CDR1 SGDLS and CDR2 YYNGEE. The J segment lost 1 base and the V segment lost 2 bases, leaving 5 bases of the junction unmatched. The CDR3 loop is CASSVTGQTNTEAFF. The CDR3 DNA reads TGTGCCAGCAGCGTGACGGGACAGACGAACACTGAAGCTTTCTTT.

The chain uses TRBV5-1 and TRBJ2-5; 9 bases fit TRBD2. The junction had 8 bases not matched to a gene; V was cut back by 5 bases and J by 3 bases. This CDR3 contains 15 residues. Germline lookup yields CDR1 SGHRS and CDR2 YFSETQ. The DNA of the CDR3 is TGCGCCAGCAGTAGGGTAGCGGGAGCCAAAGAGACCCAGTACTTC. Translating gives CASSRVAGAKETQYF.

The rearrangement joins TRBV7-9 to TRBJ2-2; D may be TRBD2 (5 bases). Germline values: CDR1 SEHNR, CDR2 FQNEAQ (reference sequence). Deletions cut 4 bases from V and 4 bases from J, with 10 bases between. This CDR3 is 14 amino acids long. CDR3 coding DNA: TGTGCCAGCAGCTCTGGGGAGCGCACCGGGGAGCTGTTTTTT. Protein: CASSSGERTGELFF. Together with reference TRBV7-9 and TRBJ2-2, the CDR3 gives the full variable domain: DTGVSQNPRHKITKRGQNVTFRCDPISEHNRLYWYRQTLGQGPEFLTYFQNEAQLEKSRLLSDRFSAERPKGSFSTLEIQRTEQGDSAMYLCASSSGERTGELFFGEGSRLTVL.

The genes are TRBV7-8 and TRBJ2-7; D perhaps matches TRBD2 (6 bases). V was trimmed by 4 bases and J by 0 bases, leaving 13 bases between them. The CDR3 covers 15 residues. The germline gives CDR1 SGHVS, CDR2 FQNEAQ. DNA of the CDR3: TGTGCCAGCAGCTCCCGAGAGCGGGTCTCCTACGAGCAGTACTTC. Translation gives CASSSRERVSYEQYF.

This sequence joins TRBV5-5 and TRBJ1-6; D uncertain. Trimming stripped 4 bases from V and 10 bases from J, with 18 bases between. CDR1 and CDR2 from the germline V gene are SGHKS and YYEKEE (reference sequence). The CDR3 has 15 residues. The chain's CDR3 is CASSDAPGSFSPLHF. CDR3 bases: TGTGCCAGCAGCGACGCCCCGGGGTCCTTCTCACCCCTCCACTTT.

The V and J genes are TRBV5-1 and TRBJ2-1; TRBD2 aligns across 8 bases. The CDR3 has 17 amino acids. Germline V CDR1 and CDR2: SGHRS, YFSETQ. The J segment lost 8 bases and the V segment lost 5 bases, leaving 18 bases of the junction unmatched. CDR3 coding DNA: TGCGCCAGCAGTTCGAGCGGGGGTATCCAAGATTGGCATGAGCAGTTCTTC. It encodes CASSSSGGIQDWHEQFF.

This sequence joins TRBV4-2 and TRBJ1-1, with TRBD1 identical over 8 bases. The CDR3 length is 16 residues. The germline gives CDR1 LGHNA, CDR2 YNFKEQ. Trimming took 5 bases from V and 1 from J; bases not matched to a gene: 9. This chain's CDR3 is CASSKGQGGTNTEAFF. The CDR3 nucleotides are TGTGCCAGCAGCAAAGGACAGGGAGGTACGAACACTGAAGCTTTCTTT.

J is TRBJ2-5 and V is TRBV19; 7 bases line up with TRBD2. This CDR3 has 14 residues. Trimming cost V 5 bases and J 2 bases; bases outside gene matches: 5. Germline CDR1 reads LNHDA; CDR2 reads SQIVND (reference sequence). The DNA of the CDR3 is TGTGCCAGTAGTTCTAAGCGGGGTCAAGAGACCCAGTACTTC. As protein: CASSSKRGQETQYF.

The V and J genes are TRBV11-2 and TRBJ2-2; 11 bases map to TRBD1. V trimming: 3 bases; J trimming: 5 bases; junction bases outside the gene matches: 2. Germline loops: CDR1 SGHAT, CDR2 FQNNGV. There are 15 residues in the CDR3. This chain's CDR3 is CASSFRDRGTGELFF. CDR3 in DNA: TGTGCCAGCAGCTTTCGGGACAGGGGGACCGGGGAGCTGTTTTTT.

The chain carries TRBV4-1 and TRBJ2-7; perhaps TRBD2 as D (5 bases). The germline gives CDR1 MGHRA, CDR2 YSYEKL. The germline V and J ends were trimmed by 2 bases and 2 bases, with 16 bases remaining between them. This CDR3 has 16 amino acids. The CDR3 bases are TGCGCCAGCAGCCAAATTAAAGGAGGCAGACCCTACGAGCAGTACTTC. Translated: CASSQIKGGRPYEQYF.

The rearrangement uses TRBV4-1 and TRBJ2-3; 8 bases are a match to TRBD2. Germline V lookup: CDR1 MGHRA, CDR2 YSYEKL. The CDR3 has 18 residues. Unmatched junction bases numbered 16, after V lost 6 bases and J lost 2 bases. The CDR3 region has the DNA TGCGCCAGCAGATTGAGGGGAAGCGGGGGCATCATCACAGATACGCAGTATTTT. Its protein product is CASRLRGSGGIITDTQYF.

V is TRBV13 and J is TRBJ2-6; 9 bases match TRBD2. The germline gives CDR1 PRHDT, CDR2 FYEKMQ (reference sequence). This CDR3 is 18 amino acids long. The J segment lost 8 bases and the V segment lost 5 bases, leaving 16 bases of the junction unmatched. The CDR3, as DNA: TGTGCCAGCAGCCCTAGCGGTAGCGGGGGCTCGTGGTCCAACGTCCTGACTTTC. Translated, it gives CASSPSGSGGSWSNVLTF.

This sequence joins TRBV6-1 and TRBJ1-1; D gene unclear. The ends were cut back, 3 bases at V and 2 bases at J, with 4 bases in the middle. CDR1 and CDR2 from the germline V gene are MNHNS and SASEGT. The CDR3 consists of 12 residues. The chain's CDR3 is CASSDSNTEAFF. CDR3 coding DNA: TGTGCCAGCAGTGACAGTAACACTGAAGCTTTCTTT.

The chain recombines TRBV11-2 with TRBJ2-7, with D possibly TRBD2 on 6 matching bases. Per the germline V gene, CDR1 is SGHAT and CDR2 is FQNNGV. Trimming cost V 3 bases and J 6 bases, with 15 bases left between them. CDR3 length equals 14 residues. In nucleotides, the CDR3 is TGTGCCAGCAGCTTCGGTTCTGCCGGGGGCGAGCAGTACTTC. Encoded protein: CASSFGSAGGEQYF. Together with reference TRBV11-2 and TRBJ2-7, the CDR3 gives the full variable domain: EAGVAQSPRYKIIEKRQSVAFWCNPISGHATLYWYQQILGQGPKLLIQFQNNGVVDDSQLPKDRFSAERLKGVDSTLKIQPAKLEDSAVYLCASSFGSAGGEQYFGPGTRLTVT.

The chain carries TRBV28 and TRBJ1-2, with a possible D match to TRBD1 (5 bases). There are 15 residues in the CDR3. V lost 0 bases, J lost 1 base, and 9 bases lay in between. Germline V lookup: CDR1 MDHEN, CDR2 SYDVKM. Here the CDR3 reads CASSLWSQGNYGYTF. In nucleotides, the CDR3 is TGTGCCAGCAGTTTATGGAGTCAGGGTAACTATGGCTACACCTTC.

The gene calls are TRBV6-5 and TRBJ2-7; 8 nucleotides align to TRBD1. V shed 5 bases and J 9 bases; nucleotides not matched to a gene: 15. Germline-derived CDR1 and CDR2 are MNHEY and SVGAGI. CDR3 length equals 15 residues. The chain's CDR3 is CASSPTGTGGRGQYF. Written as DNA, the CDR3 is TGTGCCAGCAGTCCCACCGGGACAGGTGGAAGAGGGCAGTACTTC.